The clone carrying this TCR beta chain occurred once. Antigen unknown. This CDR3 contains 14 residues. Germline loops: CDR1 SEHNR, CDR2 FQNEAQ (reference sequence). This sample was included in a study of CD8+CD57+ T cells in acquired aplastic anemia. Overall study: When averaged, DNA from sorted CD4+ and CD8+ cells came to around 3.4 ug. General observations from the study: Patients and controls had in common twenty-nine CD8+ CDR3 sequences.

For CDR3 and TCR beta VDJ profiling, genomic DNA was the template used. One entry per CDR3 protein, called by TCRdb with MiXCR from the reads. The sample has approximately 380,000 distinct CDR3 sequences, 65% to 80% seen once. The TCR was taken from a human donor in good health, serving as a control. The sample was sorted CD4+, CD8+, or CD8+CD57+ T cells (not recorded which) from PBMCs. V usage is TRBV7-9 and J usage is TRBJ1-6; unclear D gene. The better agreement between TRBJ1-3 and the DNA end casts doubt on the J call. CDR3 coding DNA: TGTGCCAGCACTTTCCGACGGTCTGGAGAGACCATATATTTT. It is translated as CASTFRRSGETIYF.